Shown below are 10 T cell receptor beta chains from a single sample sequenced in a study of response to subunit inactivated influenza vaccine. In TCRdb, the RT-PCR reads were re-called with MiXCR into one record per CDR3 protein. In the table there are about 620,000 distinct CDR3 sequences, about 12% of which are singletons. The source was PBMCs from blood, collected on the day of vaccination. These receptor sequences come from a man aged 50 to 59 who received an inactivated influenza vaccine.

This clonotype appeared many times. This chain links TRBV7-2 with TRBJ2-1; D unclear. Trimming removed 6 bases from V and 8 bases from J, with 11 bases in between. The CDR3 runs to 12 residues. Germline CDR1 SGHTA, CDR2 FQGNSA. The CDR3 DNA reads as TGTGCCAGCAGACCGACGTGGGATGAGCAGTTCTTC. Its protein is CASRPTWDEQFF.

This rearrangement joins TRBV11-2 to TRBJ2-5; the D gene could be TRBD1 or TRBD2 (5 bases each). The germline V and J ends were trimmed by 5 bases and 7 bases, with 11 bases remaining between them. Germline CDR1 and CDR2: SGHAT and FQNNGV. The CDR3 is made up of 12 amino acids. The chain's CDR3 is CASSPDGATQYF. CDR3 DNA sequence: TGTGCCAGCAGCCCTGACGGGGCGACCCAGTACTTC.

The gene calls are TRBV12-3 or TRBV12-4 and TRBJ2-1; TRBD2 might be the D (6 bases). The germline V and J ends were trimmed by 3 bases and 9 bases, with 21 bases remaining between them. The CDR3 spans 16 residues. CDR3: CASSLDVASVGGEQFF. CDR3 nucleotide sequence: TGTGCCAGCAGTTTGGACGTGGCTAGCGTGGGGGGTGAGCAGTTCTTC.

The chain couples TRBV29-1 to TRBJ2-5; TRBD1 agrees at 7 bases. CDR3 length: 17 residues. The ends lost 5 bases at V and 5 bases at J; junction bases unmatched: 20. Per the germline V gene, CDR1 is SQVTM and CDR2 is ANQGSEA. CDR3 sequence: CSVPRDPFDRVGETQYF. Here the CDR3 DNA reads TGCAGCGTTCCCCGGGACCCCTTTGACAGGGTGGGGGAGACCCAGTACTTC.

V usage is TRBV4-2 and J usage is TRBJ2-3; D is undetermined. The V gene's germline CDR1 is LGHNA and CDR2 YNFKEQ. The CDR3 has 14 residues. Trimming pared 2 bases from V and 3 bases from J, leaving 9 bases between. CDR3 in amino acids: CASSQSQRTDTQYF. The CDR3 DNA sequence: TGTGCCAGCAGCCAAAGTCAAAGAACAGATACGCAGTATTTT.

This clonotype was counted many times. CDR3 in DNA: TGTGCCAGCAGTTTCCGACAGGCCGGATCCGATGAGCAGTTCTTC. Its protein is CASSFRQAGSDEQFF. The chain joins TRBV12-3 or TRBV12-4 to TRBJ2-1, with D perhaps matching TRBD1 (6 bases). Deletions cut 3 bases from V and 8 bases from J, with 17 bases between. CDR3 length equals 15 residues.

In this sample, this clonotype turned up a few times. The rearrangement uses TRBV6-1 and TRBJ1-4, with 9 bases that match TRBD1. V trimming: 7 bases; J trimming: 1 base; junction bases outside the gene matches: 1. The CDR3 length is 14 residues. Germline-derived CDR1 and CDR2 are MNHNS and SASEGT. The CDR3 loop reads CASKTGGTNEKLFF. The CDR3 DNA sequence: TGTGCCAGCAAGACAGGGGGAACTAATGAAAAACTGTTTTTT.

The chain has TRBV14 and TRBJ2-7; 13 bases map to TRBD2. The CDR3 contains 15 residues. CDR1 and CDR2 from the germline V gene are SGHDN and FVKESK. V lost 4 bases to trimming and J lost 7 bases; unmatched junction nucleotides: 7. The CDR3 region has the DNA TGTGCCAGCAGCCCTATACTGGGACTAGCGGGGGAGCAGTACTTC. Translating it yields CASSPILGLAGEQYF.

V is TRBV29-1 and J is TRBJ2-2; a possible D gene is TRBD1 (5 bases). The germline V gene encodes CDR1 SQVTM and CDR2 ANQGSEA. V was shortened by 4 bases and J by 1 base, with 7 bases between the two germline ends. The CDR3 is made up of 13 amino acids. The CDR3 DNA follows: TGCAGCGTTGGCAGGGTGAACACCGGGGAGCTGTTTTTT. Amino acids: CSVGRVNTGELFF.

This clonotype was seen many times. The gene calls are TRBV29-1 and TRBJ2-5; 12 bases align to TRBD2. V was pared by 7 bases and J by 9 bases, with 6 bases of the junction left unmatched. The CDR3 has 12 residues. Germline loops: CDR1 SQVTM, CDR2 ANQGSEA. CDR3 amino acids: CSELAGGAPQYF. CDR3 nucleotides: TGCAGCGAACTAGCGGGGGGAGCTCCCCAGTACTTC. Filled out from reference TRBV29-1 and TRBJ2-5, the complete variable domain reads SAVISQKPSRDICQRGTSLTIQCQVDSQVTMMFWYRQQPGQSLTLIATANQGSEATYESGFVIDKFPISRPNLTFSTLTVSNMSPEDSSIYLCSELAGGAPQYFGPGTRLLVL.